Sequencing of this TCR beta chain was carried out in a study of cytomegalovirus exposure and HLA in healthy donors. PCR primers comprised 60 Vbeta and 13 Jbeta primers. The method was immunoSEQ multiplex PCR; TCRdb's version includes in-frame clones alone and lacks a portion of them. The table shows 120,000 or so clones, with over 70% occurring only once. Trimming stripped 1 base from V and 2 bases from J, with 6 bases between. The CDR3 is 12 residues long. Germline-derived CDR1 and CDR2 are SQVTM and ANQGSEA. J is TRBJ2-7 and V is TRBV29-1; a weak D match, TRBD2 (5 bases). Sequencing was done on a sample of PBMCs. The sequence was collected from a man aged 40-49 years in good health and CMV-seropositive. Here the CDR3 reads CSVEGETYEQYF. CDR3 nucleotide sequence: TGCAGCGTTGAAGGGGAGACCTACGAGCAGTACTTC.